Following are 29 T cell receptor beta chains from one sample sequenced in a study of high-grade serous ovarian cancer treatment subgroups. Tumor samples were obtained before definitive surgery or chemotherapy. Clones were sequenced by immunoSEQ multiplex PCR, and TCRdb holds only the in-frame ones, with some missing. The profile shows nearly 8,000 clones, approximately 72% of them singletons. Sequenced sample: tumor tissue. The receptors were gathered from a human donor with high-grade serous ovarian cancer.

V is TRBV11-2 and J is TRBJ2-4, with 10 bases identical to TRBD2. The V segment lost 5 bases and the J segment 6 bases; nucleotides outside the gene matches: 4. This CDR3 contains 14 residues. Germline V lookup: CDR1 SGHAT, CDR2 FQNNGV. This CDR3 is CASSNSGRPNIQYF. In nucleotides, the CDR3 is TGTGCCAGCAGCAATAGCGGGAGGCCAAACATTCAGTACTTC.

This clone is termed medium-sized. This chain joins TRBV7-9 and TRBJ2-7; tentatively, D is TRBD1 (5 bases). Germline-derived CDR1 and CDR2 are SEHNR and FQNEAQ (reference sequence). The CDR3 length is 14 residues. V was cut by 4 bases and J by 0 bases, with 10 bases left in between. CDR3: CASSWAGSSYEQYF. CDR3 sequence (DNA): TGTGCCAGCAGCTGGGCAGGGTCCTCCTACGAGCAGTACTTC.

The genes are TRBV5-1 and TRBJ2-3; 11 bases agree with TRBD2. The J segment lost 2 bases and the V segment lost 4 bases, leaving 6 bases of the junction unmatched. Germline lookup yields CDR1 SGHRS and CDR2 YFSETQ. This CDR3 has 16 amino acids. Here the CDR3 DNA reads TGCGCCAGCAGCCCTGGGACTAGCGGTTTCACAGATACGCAGTATTTT. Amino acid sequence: CASSPGTSGFTDTQYF.

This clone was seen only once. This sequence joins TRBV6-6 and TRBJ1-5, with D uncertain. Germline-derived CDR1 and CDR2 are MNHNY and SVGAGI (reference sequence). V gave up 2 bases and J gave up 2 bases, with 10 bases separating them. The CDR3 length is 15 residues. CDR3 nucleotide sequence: TGTGCCAGCAGTTACGCCGGGGTGGGCAATCAGCCCCAGCATTTT. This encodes CASSYAGVGNQPQHF.

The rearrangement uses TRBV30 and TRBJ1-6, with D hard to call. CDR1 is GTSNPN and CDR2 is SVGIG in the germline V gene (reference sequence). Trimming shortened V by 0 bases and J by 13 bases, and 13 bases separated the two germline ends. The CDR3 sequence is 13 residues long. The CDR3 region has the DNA TGTGCCTGGAGTGTGAGGAGGGTTGACCCCCTCCACTTT. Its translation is CAWSVRRVDPLHF.

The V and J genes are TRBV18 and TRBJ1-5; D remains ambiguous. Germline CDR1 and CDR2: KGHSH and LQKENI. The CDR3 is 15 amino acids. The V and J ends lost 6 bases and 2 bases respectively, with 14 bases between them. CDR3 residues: CASSAGGSGNQPQHF. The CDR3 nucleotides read TGTGCCAGCTCGGCTGGAGGGAGCGGCAATCAGCCCCAGCATTTT.

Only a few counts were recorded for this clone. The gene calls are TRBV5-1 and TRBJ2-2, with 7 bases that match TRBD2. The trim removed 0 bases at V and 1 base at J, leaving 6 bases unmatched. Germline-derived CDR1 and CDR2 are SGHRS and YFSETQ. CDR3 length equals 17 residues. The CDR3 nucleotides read TGCGCCAGCAGCTTGGCCGCGGCGGGAGTGAACACCGGGGAGCTGTTTTTT. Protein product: CASSLAAAGVNTGELFF.

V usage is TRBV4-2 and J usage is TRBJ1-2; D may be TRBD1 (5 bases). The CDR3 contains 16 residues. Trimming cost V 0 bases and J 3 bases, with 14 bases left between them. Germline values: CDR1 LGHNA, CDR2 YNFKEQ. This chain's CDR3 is CASSQERGTVYYGYTF. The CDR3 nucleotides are TGTGCCAGCAGCCAAGAAAGGGGTACAGTGTACTATGGCTACACCTTC.

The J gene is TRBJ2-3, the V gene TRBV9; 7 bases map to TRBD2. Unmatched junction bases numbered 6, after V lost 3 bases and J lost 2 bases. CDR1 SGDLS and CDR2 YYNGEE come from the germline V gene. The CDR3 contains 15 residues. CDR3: CASSALAQNTDTQYF. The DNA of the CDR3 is TGTGCCAGCAGCGCACTAGCGCAAAACACAGATACGCAGTATTTT.

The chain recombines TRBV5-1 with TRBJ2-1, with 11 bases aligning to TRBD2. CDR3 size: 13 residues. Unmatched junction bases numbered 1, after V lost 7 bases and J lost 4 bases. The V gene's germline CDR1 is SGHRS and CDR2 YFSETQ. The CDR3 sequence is CASGTSGYNEQFF. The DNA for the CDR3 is TGCGCCAGCGGGACTAGCGGATACAATGAGCAGTTCTTC.

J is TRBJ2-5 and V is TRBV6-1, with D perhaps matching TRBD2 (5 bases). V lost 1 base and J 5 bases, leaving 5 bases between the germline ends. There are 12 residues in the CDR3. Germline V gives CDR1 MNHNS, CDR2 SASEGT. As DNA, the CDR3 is TGTGCCAGCAGTGAAGGGAGGGAGACCCAGTACTTC. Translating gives CASSEGRETQYF.

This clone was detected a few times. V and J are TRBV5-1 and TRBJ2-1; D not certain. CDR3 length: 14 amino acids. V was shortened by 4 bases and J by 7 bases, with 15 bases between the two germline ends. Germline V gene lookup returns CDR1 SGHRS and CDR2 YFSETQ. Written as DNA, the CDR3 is TGCGCCAGCAGCCCGGGCCCCCCTGTGAATGAGCAGTTCTTC. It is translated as CASSPGPPVNEQFF.

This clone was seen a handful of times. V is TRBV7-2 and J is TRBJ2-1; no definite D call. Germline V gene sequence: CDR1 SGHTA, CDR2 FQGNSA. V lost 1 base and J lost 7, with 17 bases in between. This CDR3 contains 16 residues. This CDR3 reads CASSLEPRWGRNEQFF. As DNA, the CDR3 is TGTGCCAGCAGCTTAGAGCCCCGCTGGGGTCGAAATGAGCAGTTCTTC.

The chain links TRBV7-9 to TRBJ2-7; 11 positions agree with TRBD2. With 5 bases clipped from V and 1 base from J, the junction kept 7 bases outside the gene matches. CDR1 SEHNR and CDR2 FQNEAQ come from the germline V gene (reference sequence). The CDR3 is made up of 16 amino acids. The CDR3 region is CASSKGTSGPSYEQYF. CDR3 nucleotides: TGTGCCAGCAGCAAGGGGACTAGCGGACCGTCCTACGAGCAGTACTTC.

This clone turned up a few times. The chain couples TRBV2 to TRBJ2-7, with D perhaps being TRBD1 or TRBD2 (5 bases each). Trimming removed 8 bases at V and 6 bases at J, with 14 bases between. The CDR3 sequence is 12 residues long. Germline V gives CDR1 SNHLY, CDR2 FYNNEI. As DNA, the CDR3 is TGTGCCAGCTTGGGGACGGCGGGCGAGCAGTACTTC. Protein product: CASLGTAGEQYF.

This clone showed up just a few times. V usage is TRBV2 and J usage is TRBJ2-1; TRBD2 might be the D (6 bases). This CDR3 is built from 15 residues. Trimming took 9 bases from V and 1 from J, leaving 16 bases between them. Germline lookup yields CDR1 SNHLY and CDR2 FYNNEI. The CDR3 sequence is CASTASAKSYNEQFF. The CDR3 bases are TGTGCCAGTACCGCTAGCGCCAAATCCTACAATGAGCAGTTCTTC.

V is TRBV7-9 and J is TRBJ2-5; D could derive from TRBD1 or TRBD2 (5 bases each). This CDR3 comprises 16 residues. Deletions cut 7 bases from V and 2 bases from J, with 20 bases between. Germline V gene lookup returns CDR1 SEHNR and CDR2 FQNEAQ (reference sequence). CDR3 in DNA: TGTGCCAGCAATCTCTACTCCGGGACGGGACAAGAGACCCAGTACTTC. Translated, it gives CASNLYSGTGQETQYF.

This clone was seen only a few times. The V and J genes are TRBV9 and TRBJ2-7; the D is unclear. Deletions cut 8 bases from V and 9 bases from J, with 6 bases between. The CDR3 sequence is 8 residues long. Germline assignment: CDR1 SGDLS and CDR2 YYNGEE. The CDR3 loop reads CARSGQYF. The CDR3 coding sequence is TGTGCCAGATCGGGGCAGTACTTC. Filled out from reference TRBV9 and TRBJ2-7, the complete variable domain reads DSGVTQTPKHLITATGQRVTLRCSPRSGDLSVYWYQQSLDQGLQFLIQYYNGEERAKGNILERFSAQQFPDLHSELNLSSLELGDSALYFCARSGQYFGPGTRLTVT.

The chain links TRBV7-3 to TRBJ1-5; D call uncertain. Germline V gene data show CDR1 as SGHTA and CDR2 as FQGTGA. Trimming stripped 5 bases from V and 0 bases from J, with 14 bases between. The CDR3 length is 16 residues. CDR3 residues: CASSPRGENSNQPQHF. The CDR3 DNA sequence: TGTGCCAGCAGCCCCCGAGGCGAGAATAGCAATCAGCCCCAGCATTTT.

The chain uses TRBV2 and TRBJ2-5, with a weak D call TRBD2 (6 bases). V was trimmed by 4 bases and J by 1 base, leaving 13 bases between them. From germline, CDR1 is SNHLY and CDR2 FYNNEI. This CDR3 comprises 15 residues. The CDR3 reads CASSAERVRQETQYF. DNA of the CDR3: TGTGCCAGCAGTGCAGAGCGGGTACGCCAAGAGACCCAGTACTTC.

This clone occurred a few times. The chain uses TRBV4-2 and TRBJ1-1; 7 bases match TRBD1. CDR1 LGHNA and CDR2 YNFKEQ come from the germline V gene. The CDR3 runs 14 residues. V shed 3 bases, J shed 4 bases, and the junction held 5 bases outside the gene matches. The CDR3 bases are TGTGCCAGCAGCCAGGAGACAGGGCGCACTGAAGCTTTCTTT. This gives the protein CASSQETGRTEAFF.

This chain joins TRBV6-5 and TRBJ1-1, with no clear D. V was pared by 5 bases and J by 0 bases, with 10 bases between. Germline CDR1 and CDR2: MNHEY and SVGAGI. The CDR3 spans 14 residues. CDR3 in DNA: TGTGCCAGCAGTGCCGCCATCATGAACACTGAAGCTTTCTTT. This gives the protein CASSAAIMNTEAFF.

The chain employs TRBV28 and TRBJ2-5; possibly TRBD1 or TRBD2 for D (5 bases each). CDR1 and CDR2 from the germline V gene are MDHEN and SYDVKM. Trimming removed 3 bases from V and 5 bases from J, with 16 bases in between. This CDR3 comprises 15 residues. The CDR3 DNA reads TGTGCCAGCAGTTTCTCGGGACGCGCGCGGGAGACCCAGTACTTC. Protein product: CASSFSGRARETQYF.

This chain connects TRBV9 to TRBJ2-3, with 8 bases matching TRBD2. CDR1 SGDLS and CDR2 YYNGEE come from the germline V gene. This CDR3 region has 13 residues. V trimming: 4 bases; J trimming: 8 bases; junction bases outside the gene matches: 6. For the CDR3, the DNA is TGTGCCAGCAGCCCCACGGGAGGGGCTACGCAGTATTTT. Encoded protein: CASSPTGGATQYF.

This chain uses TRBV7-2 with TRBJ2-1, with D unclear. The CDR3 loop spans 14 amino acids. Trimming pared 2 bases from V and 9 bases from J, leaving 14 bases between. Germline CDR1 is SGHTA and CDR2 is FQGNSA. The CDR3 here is CASSLSYRASEQFF. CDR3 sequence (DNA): TGTGCCAGCAGCTTATCCTATCGAGCGAGTGAGCAGTTCTTC.

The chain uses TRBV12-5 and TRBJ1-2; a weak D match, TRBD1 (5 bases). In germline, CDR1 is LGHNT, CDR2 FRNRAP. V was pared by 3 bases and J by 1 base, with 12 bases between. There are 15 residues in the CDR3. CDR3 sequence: CASGFSQGGNYGYTF. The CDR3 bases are TGTGCTAGTGGTTTTTCGCAGGGAGGTAACTATGGCTACACCTTC. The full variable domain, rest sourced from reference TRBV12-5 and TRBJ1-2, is DARVTQTPRHKVTEMGQEVTMRCQPILGHNTVFWYRQTMMQGLELLAYFRNRAPLDDSGMPKDRFSAEMPDATLATLKIQPSEPRDSAVYFCASGFSQGGNYGYTFGSGTRLTVV.

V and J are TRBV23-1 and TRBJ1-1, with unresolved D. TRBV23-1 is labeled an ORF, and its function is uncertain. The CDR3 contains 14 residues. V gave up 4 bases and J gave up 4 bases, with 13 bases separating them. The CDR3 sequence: CASSRGDTVTEAFF. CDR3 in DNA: TGCGCCAGCAGTCGGGGAGACACTGTCACTGAAGCTTTCTTT.

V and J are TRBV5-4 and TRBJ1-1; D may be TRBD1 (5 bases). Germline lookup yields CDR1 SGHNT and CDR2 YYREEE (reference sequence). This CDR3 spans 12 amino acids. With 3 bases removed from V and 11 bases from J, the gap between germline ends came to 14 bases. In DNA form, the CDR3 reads TGTGCCAGCAGCTCCCGCGGGACTAAGGCTTTCTTT. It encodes CASSSRGTKAFF.

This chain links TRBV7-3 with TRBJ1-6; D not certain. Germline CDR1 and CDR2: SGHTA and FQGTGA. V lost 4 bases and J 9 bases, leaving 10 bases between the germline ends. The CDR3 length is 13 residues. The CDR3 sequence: CASSSKPGSPLHF. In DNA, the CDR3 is TGTGCCAGCAGCTCCAAGCCCGGTTCACCCCTCCACTTT.